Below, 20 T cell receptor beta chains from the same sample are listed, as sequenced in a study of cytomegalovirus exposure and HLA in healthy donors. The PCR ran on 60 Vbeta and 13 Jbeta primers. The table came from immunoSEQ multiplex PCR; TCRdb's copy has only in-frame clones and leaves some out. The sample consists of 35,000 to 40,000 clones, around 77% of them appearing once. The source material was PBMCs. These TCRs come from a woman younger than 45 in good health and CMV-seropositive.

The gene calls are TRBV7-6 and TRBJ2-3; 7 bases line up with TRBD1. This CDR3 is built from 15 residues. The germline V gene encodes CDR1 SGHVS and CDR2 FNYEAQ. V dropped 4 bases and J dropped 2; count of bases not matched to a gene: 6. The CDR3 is CASSSLKGATDTQYF. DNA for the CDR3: TGTGCCAGCAGCTCTCTGAAGGGGGCCACAGATACGCAGTATTTT.

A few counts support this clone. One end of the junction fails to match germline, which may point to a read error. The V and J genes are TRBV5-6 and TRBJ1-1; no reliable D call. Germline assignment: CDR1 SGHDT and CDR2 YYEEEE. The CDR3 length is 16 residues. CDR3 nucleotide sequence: TGTGCCTGCAGCTTGTTTGGAAGCGGAGGGAACACTGAATCTTTCTTC. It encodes CACSLFGSGGNTESFF.

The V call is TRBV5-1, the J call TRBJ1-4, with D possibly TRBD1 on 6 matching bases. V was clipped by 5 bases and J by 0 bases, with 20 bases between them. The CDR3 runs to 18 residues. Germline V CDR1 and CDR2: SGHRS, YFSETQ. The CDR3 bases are TGCGCCAGCAGGCAATCCGGGACAACCCCTGCAACTAATGAAAAACTGTTTTTT. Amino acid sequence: CASRQSGTTPATNEKLFF.

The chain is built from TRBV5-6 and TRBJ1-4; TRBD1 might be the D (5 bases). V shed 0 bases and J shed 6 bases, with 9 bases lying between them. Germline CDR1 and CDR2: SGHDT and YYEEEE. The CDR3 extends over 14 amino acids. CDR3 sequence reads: CASSLGPGDEKLFF. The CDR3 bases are TGTGCCAGCAGCTTGGGTCCGGGGGATGAAAAACTGTTTTTT.

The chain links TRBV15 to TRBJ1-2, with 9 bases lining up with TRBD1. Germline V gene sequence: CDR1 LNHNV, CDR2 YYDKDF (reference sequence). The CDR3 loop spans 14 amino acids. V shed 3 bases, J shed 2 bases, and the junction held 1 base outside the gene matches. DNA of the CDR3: TGTGCCACCAGCAGGGGACAGGGAAACTATGGCTACACCTTC. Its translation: CATSRGQGNYGYTF.

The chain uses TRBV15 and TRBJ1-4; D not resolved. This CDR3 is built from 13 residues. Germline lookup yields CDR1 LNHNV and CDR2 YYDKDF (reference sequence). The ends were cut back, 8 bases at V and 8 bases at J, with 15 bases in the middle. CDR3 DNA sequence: TGTGCCACCGGCATCCTGCTTCGGGAAAAACTGTTTTTT. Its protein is CATGILLREKLFF.

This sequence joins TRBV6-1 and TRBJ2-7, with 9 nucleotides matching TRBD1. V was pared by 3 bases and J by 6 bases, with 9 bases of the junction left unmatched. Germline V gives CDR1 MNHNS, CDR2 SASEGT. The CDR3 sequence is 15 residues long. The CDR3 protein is CASSDSGQGSSEQYF. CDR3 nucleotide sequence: TGTGCCAGCAGTGATTCCGGACAGGGGAGCAGCGAGCAGTACTTC.

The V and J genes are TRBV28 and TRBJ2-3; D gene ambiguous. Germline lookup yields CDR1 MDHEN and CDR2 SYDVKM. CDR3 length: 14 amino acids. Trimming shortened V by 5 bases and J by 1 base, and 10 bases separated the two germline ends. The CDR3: CASSVFSGTDTQYF. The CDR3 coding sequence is TGTGCCAGCAGTGTCTTTTCCGGCACAGATACGCAGTATTTT.

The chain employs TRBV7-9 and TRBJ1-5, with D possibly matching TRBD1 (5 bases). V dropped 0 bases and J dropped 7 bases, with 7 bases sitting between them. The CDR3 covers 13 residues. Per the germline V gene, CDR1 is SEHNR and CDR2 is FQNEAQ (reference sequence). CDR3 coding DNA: TGTGCCAGCAGCTTAGCGGGGCGACAGCCCCAGCATTTT. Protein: CASSLAGRQPQHF.

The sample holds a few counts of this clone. The CDR3 DNA follows: TGTGCCAGTAGTCCGGGACAGGGAGGGAGGGGGGCTTTCTTT. Protein: CASSPGQGGRGAFF. This chain connects TRBV19 to TRBJ1-1; 9 positions agree with TRBD1. J was trimmed by 11 bases and V by 5 bases; bases with no gene match: 12. The CDR3 spans 14 residues. Germline V gives CDR1 LNHDA, CDR2 SQIVND (reference sequence).

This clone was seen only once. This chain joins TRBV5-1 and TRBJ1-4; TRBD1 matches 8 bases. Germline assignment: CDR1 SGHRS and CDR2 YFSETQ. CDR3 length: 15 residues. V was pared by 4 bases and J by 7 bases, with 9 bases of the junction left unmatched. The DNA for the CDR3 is TGCGCCAGCAGCAGAGACAGGGGATCGGGTGAAAAACTGTTTTTT. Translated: CASSRDRGSGEKLFF.

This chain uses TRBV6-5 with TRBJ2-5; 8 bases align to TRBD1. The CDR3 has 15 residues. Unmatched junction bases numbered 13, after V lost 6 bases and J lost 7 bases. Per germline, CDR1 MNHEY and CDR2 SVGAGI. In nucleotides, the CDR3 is TGTGCCAGCAGCCAAGACAGGGGAAGGGAAGCGACCCAGTACTTC. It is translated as CASSQDRGREATQYF.

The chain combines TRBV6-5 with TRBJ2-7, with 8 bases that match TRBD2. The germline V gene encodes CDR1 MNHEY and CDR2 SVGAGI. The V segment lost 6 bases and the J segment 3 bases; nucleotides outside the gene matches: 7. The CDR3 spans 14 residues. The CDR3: CASRLGLADYEQYF. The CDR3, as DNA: TGTGCCAGCAGGCTTGGACTAGCAGACTACGAGCAGTACTTC.

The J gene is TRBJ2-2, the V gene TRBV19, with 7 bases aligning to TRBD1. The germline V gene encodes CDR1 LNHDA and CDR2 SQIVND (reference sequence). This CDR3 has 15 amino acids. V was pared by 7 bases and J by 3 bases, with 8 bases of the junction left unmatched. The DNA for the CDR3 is TGTGCCAGTACTTGGGGGACAGCACACACCGGGGAGCTGTTTTTT. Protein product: CASTWGTAHTGELFF.

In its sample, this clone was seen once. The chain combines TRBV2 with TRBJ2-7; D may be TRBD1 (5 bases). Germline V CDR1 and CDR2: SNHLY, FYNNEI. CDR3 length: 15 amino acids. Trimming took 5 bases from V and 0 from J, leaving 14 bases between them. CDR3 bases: TGTGCCAGCAGTAGGGGCCGCCTCCTCTCCTACGAGCAGTACTTC. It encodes CASSRGRLLSYEQYF.

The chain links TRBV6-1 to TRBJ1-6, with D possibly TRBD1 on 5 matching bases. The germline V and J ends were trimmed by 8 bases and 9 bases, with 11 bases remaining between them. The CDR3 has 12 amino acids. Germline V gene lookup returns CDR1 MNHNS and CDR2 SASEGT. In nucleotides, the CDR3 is TGTGCCAGCCAGGGTTCTCGTTCACCCCTCCACTTT. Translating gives CASQGSRSPLHF.

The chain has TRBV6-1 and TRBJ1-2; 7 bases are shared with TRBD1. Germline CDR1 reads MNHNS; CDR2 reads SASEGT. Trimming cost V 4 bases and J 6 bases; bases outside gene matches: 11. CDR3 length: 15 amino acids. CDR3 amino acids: CASSARDSNSNGYTF. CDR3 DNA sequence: TGTGCCAGCAGTGCACGGGACAGTAATTCAAATGGCTACACCTTC.

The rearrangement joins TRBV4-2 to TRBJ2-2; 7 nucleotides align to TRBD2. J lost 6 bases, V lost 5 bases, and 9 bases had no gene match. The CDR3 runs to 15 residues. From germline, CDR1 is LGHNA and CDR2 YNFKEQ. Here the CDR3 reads CASSDAGVISGELFF. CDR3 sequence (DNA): TGTGCCAGCAGCGATGCGGGAGTTATTTCCGGGGAGCTGTTTTTT.

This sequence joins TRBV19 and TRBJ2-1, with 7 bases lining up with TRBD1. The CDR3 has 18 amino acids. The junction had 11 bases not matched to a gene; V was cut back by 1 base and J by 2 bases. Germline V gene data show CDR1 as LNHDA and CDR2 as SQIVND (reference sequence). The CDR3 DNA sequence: TGTGCCAGTAGTATAGCCCCAATACAGGGGTACGCCTACAATGAGCAGTTCTTC. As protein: CASSIAPIQGYAYNEQFF.

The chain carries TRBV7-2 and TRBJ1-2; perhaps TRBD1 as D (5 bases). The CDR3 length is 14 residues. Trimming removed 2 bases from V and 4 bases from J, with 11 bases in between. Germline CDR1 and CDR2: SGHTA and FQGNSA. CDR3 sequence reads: CASSLTVQGYGYTF. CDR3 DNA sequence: TGTGCCAGCAGCTTAACGGTCCAGGGCTATGGCTACACCTTC.